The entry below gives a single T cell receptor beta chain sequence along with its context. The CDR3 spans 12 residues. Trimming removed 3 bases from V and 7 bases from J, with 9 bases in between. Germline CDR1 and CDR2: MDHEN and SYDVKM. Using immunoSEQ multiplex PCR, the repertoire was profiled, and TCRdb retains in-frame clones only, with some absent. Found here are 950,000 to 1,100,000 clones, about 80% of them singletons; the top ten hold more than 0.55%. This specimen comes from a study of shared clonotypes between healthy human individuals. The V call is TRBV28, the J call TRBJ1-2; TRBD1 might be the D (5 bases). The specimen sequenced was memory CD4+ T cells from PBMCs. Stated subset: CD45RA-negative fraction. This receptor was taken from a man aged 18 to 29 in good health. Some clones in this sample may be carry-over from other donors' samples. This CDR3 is CASSLGVTGYTF. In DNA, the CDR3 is TGTGCCAGCAGTTTGGGGGTTACTGGCTACACCTTC.